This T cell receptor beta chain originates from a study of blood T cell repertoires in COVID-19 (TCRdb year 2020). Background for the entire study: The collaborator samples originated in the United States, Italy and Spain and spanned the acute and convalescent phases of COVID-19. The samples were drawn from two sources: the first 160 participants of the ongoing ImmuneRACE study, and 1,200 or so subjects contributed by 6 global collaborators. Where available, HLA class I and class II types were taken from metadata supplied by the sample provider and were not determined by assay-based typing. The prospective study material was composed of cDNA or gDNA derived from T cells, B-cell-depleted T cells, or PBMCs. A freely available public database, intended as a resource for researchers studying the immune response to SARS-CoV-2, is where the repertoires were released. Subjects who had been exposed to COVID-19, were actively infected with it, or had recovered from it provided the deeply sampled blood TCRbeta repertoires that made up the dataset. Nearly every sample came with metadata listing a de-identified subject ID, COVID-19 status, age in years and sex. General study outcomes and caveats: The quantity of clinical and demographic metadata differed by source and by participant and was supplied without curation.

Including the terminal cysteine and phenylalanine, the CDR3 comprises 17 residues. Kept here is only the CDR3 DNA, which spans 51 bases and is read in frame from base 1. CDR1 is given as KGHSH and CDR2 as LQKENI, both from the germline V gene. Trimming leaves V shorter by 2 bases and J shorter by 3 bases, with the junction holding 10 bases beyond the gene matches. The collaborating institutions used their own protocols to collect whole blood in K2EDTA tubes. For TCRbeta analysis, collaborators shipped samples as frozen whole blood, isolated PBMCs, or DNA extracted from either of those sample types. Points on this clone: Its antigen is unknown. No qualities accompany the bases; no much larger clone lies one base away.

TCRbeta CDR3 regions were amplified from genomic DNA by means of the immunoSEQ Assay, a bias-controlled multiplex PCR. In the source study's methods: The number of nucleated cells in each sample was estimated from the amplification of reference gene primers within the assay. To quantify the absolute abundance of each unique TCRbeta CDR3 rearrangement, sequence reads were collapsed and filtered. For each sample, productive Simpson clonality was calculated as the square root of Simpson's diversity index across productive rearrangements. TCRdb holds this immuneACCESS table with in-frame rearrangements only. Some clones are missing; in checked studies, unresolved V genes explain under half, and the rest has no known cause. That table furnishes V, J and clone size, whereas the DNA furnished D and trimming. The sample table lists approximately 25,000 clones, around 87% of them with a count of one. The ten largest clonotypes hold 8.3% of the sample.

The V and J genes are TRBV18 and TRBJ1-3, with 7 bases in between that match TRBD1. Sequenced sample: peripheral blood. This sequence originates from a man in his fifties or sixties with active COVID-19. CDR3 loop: CASSPYSGTEYGNTIYF. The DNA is TGTGCCAGCTCACCATACTCCGGGACAGAATATGGAAACACCATATATTTT.